Listed here is a single T cell receptor beta chain. Authors' data handling: Amplification of reference gene primers provided the estimated nucleated cell counts. Using immunoSEQ multiplex PCR, the repertoire was profiled, and TCRdb retains in-frame clones only, with some absent. The V and J calls and clone size come from that table; D and trimming were worked out from the DNA. The table has about 130,000 clones, around 86% seen once. Trimming removed 0 bases from V and 2 bases from J; junction bases left unmatched: 4. Germline V gives CDR1 SGHNT, CDR2 YYREEE (reference sequence). This CDR3 region has 15 residues. These data belong to a study of blood T cell repertoires in COVID-19. Study-level background: Researchers got acute and convalescent COVID-19 samples from the United States, Italy and Spain. The analysed material was cDNA or gDNA that came from T cells, B-cell-depleted T cells, or PBMCs.

The chain is built from TRBV5-4 and TRBJ2-5; 7 bases map to TRBD2. The clonotype originates from a man between 60 and 70 years old with acute or convalescent COVID-19. Sequenced sample: peripheral blood. The CDR3 region is CASSLATGGQETQYF. The CDR3 nucleotides are TGTGCCAGCAGCTTGGCCACCGGGGGGCAAGAGACCCAGTACTTC.